The rows below give T cell receptor beta chains drawn from one sample of a study of blood T cell repertoires in COVID-19. Sequencing was performed with immunoSEQ multiplex PCR; in TCRdb, only in-frame clones are kept and a portion is missing. The table shows 200,000 to 300,000 clones, with roughly 76% occurring only once. Sequenced input: peripheral blood. Receptors were obtained from a woman over 75 with COVID-19, enrolled during active disease. The CDR3 runs from the conserved cysteine through the conserved F or W.

J: TRBJ2-7; V: TRBV4-2; CDR3: CASSLRLGAVSYEQYF
J: TRBJ1-5; V: TRBV19; CDR3: CASRDYEKTGQPQHF
J: TRBJ2-1; V: TRBV5-1; CDR3: CASSLMGQKFNEQFF
J: TRBJ2-2; V: TRBV30; CDR3: CAWSVQTSPPWLFF
J: TRBJ1-6; V: TRBV7-8; CDR3: CASSQTGGNSPLHF
J: TRBJ1-4; V: TRBV13; CDR3: CASSSHGQGKGEKLFF
J: TRBJ1-1; V: TRBV5-1; CDR3: CASSPDRDEAFF
J: TRBJ1-2; V: TRBV9; CDR3: CASSAMGQNYGYTF
J: TRBJ2-7; V: TRBV29-1; CDR3: CSVEGDSPYEQYF
J: TRBJ1-6; V: TRBV19; CDR3: CATSSADYNSPLHF
J: TRBJ2-5; V: TRBV4-2; CDR3: CASSQDDRVETQYF
J: TRBJ2-1; V: TRBV10-3; CDR3: CAISDSGGAYNEQFF
J: TRBJ2-1; V: TRBV28; CDR3: CASSEGTSGSRYNEQFF
J: TRBJ2-2; V: TRBV27; CDR3: CASSSGTRVTGELFF
J: TRBJ1-1; V: TRBV7-9; CDR3: CASSLVFRGRSNTEAFF
J: TRBJ1-1; V: TRBV5-1; CDR3: CASSSYRDSEAFF
J: TRBJ2-2; V: TRBV5-1; CDR3: CASSSGGGTGELFF
J: TRBJ2-7; V: TRBV7-9; CDR3: CASSLGASYEQYF
J: TRBJ2-1; V: TRBV19; CDR3: CASRRSGRSHNEQFF
J: TRBJ1-5; V: TRBV5-1; CDR3: CASSLLGDYNQPQHF
J: TRBJ2-3; V: TRBV5-1; CDR3: CASSLEGGTDTQYF
J: TRBJ1-2; V: TRBV5-1; CDR3: CASSSDRGLSGYTF
J: TRBJ2-2; V: TRBV11-3; CDR3: CASSSRTTNTGELFF
J: TRBJ1-1; V: TRBV18; CDR3: CASSLDRTEAFF
J: TRBJ1-1; V: TRBV14; CDR3: CASSQLTETEAFF
J: TRBJ1-1; V: TRBV5-6; CDR3: CASSFAGAQTEAFF
J: TRBJ1-2; V: TRBV19; CDR3: CASRPEGAQGYTF
J: TRBJ2-7; V: TRBV5-5; CDR3: CASSLGRQGFYEQYF
J: TRBJ1-2; V: TRBV5-8; CDR3: CASSFLRRGQGYTF
J: TRBJ1-5; V: TRBV11-1; CDR3: CASSEGENQPQHF
J: TRBJ2-5; V: TRBV10-1; CDR3: CASSGTGTGKETQYF
J: TRBJ2-6; V: TRBV6-6; CDR3: CALRGSGANVLTF
J: TRBJ1-1; V: TRBV19; CDR3: CASRVERRNTEAFF
J: TRBJ2-1; V: TRBV7-2; CDR3: CASSTRGGGYNEQFF
J: TRBJ2-1; V: TRBV5-1; CDR3: CASSLALGQGINEQFF
J: TRBJ1-5; V: TRBV14; CDR3: CASSQERTVRDRVYQPQHF
J: TRBJ1-6; V: TRBV30; CDR3: CAWSEPPYNSPLHF
J: TRBJ2-1; V: TRBV29-1; CDR3: CSARGYNEQFF
J: TRBJ2-7; V: TRBV6-5; CDR3: CASSTGQPSSYEQYF
J: TRBJ2-1; V: TRBV11-3; CDR3: CASSLGLYNEQFF
J: TRBJ1-6; V: TRBV6-6; CDR3: CASSYLNSPLHF
J: TRBJ2-5; V: TRBV19; CDR3: CASSRGGGPGETQYF
J: TRBJ2-2; V: TRBV4-2; CDR3: CASSQDKGVPGELFF
J: TRBJ2-5; V: TRBV23-1; CDR3: CASSQSEGQGPPETQYF
J: TRBJ1-1; V: TRBV18; CDR3: CASSPRVDTEAFF
J: TRBJ2-1; V: TRBV3-1/TRBV3-2; CDR3: CASNKLAGSYNEQFF
J: TRBJ1-5; V: TRBV6-2/TRBV6-3; CDR3: CASSPRREHNQPQHF
J: TRBJ1-6; V: TRBV7-3; CDR3: CASSLPRQLSVDSPLHF
J: TRBJ2-5; V: TRBV6-5; CDR3: CASSYGDRRETQYF
J: TRBJ1-1; V: TRBV6-5; CDR3: CASSTQVNTEAFF
J: TRBJ1-6; V: TRBV25-1; CDR3: CASSGAGESSPLHF
J: TRBJ1-4; V: TRBV6-5; CDR3: CASRLVNNEKLFF
J: TRBJ1-4; V: TRBV28; CDR3: CASSSRDTGREKLFF
J: TRBJ1-4; V: TRBV27; CDR3: CASSNRPGGNEKLFF